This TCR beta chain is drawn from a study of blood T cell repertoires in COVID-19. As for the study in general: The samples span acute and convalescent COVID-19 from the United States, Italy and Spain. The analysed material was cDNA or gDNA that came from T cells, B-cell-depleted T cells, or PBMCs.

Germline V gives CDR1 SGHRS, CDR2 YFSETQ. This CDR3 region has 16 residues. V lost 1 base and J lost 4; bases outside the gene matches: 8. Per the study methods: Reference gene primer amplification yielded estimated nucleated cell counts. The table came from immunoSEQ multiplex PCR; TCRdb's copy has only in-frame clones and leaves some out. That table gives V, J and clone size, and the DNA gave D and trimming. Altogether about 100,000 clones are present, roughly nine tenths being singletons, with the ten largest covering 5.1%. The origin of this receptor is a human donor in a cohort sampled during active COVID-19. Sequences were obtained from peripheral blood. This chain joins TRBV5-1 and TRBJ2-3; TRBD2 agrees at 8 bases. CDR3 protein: CASSLSTAGGADTQYF. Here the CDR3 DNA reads TGCGCCAGCAGCTTGTCAACGGCGGGAGGTGCAGATACGCAGTATTTT.